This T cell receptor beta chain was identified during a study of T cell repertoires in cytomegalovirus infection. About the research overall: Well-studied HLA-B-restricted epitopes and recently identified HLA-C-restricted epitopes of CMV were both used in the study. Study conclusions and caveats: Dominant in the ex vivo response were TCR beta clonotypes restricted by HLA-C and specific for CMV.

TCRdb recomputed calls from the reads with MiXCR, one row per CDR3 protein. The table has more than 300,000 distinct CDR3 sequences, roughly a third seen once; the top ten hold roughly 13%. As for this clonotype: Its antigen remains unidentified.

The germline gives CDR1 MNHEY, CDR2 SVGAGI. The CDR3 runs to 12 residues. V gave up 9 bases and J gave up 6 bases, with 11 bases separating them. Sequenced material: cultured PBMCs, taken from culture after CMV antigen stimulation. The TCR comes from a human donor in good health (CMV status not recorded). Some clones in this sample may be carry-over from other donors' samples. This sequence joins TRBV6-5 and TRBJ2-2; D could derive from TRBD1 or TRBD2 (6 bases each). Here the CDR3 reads CASYREAGELFF. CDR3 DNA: TGTGCCAGTTACAGGGAGGCCGGGGAGCTGTTTTTT.